These 23 T cell receptor beta chains came from one sample sequenced in a study of blood T cell repertoires in COVID-19. Assay: immunoSEQ multiplex PCR; the TCRdb copy retains only in-frame clones and omits some. The profile shows 270,000 or so clones, 89% of them singletons. Sequencing was performed on peripheral blood. The source of these receptors is a woman aged 40 to 55 who had recovered from COVID-19.

This chain connects TRBV5-1 to TRBJ1-1; D may be TRBD1 (6 bases). Trimming cost V 5 bases and J 5 bases, with 13 bases left between them. The germline gives CDR1 SGHRS, CDR2 YFSETQ. The CDR3 sequence is 13 residues long. In nucleotides, the CDR3 is TGCGCCAGCAGACAGGGAGAAGAAACTGAAGCTTTCTTT. Its protein product is CASRQGEETEAFF.

DNA for the CDR3: TGTGCCAGCTCACCAAGGACAGGGACGACTGAAAAACTGTTTTTT. Translated, it gives CASSPRTGTTEKLFF. The chain has TRBV18 and TRBJ1-4; the match to TRBD1 covers 8 bases. CDR1 is KGHSH, CDR2 LQKENI, per germline. V lost 2 bases, J lost 7 bases, and 6 bases stayed unmatched. The CDR3 is made up of 15 amino acids.

V gene TRBV5-1 combines with J gene TRBJ2-5, with D tentatively TRBD1 (6 bases). The germline V gene encodes CDR1 SGHRS and CDR2 YFSETQ. Between the trimmed V and J ends, which lost 4 bases and 2 bases, there was a span of 12 bases. There are 14 residues in the CDR3. CDR3 sequence reads: CASSLGQRQETQYF. CDR3 DNA sequence: TGCGCCAGCAGCCTCGGACAGAGACAAGAGACCCAGTACTTC.

The rearrangement uses TRBV20-1 and TRBJ2-1; tentative D call: TRBD1 (5 bases). Deletions cut 3 bases from V and 6 bases from J, with 15 bases between. This CDR3 is 14 amino acids long. Looked up from germline, CDR1 is DFQATT and CDR2 is SNEGSKA (reference sequence). The chain's CDR3 is CSASGPKTGNEQFF. The CDR3 DNA reads as TGCAGTGCTAGTGGCCCCAAAACAGGCAATGAGCAGTTCTTC.

The V gene is TRBV19, the J gene TRBJ2-5, with 8 positions matching TRBD2. This CDR3 comprises 15 residues. Trimming took 5 bases from V and 6 from J; bases not matched to a gene: 11. Germline CDR1 LNHDA, CDR2 SQIVND (reference sequence). The CDR3 loop reads CASSDSGIEMKTQYF. The CDR3 bases are TGTGCCAGTAGTGATAGCGGGATTGAGATGAAGACCCAGTACTTC.

The chain links TRBV5-1 to TRBJ1-1, with D perhaps TRBD1 (6 bases). Germline V gene sequence: CDR1 SGHRS, CDR2 YFSETQ. Trimming pared 4 bases from V and 7 bases from J, leaving 11 bases between. This CDR3 is 12 amino acids long. The CDR3 DNA reads TGCGCCAGCAGCCCAGGACAGAATGAAGCTTTCTTT. Translated, it gives CASSPGQNEAFF. The full variable domain, with the rest looked up from reference TRBV5-1 and TRBJ1-1, is KAGVTQTPRYLIKTRGQQVTLSCSPISGHRSVSWYQQTPGQGLQFLFEYFSETQRNKGNFPGRFSGRQFSNSRSEMNVSTLELGDSALYLCASSPGQNEAFFGQGTRLTVV.

V usage is TRBV28 and J usage is TRBJ1-2; TRBD1 matches 8 bases. The CDR3 runs 18 residues. With V trimmed by 3 bases and J by 0 bases, 12 bases remained unmatched. The V gene's germline CDR1 is MDHEN and CDR2 SYDVKM. CDR3 coding DNA: TGTGCCAGCAGTTTGGTTGGGACAGGCCTATATCCTAACTATGGCTACACCTTC. Residues: CASSLVGTGLYPNYGYTF.

The rearrangement joins TRBV28 to TRBJ1-4, with TRBD1 identical over 7 bases. The V segment lost 1 base and the J segment 8 bases; nucleotides outside the gene matches: 7. Germline V gives CDR1 MDHEN, CDR2 SYDVKM. This CDR3 contains 15 residues. CDR3 amino acids: CASSLSGTASEKLFF. DNA of the CDR3: TGTGCCAGCAGTTTATCGGGGACAGCTTCCGAAAAACTGTTTTTT.

The genes are TRBV4-1 and TRBJ2-7; D is perhaps TRBD2 (6 bases). Per the germline V gene, CDR1 is MGHRA and CDR2 is YSYEKL. There are 15 residues in the CDR3. The V and J ends lost 0 bases and 6 bases respectively, with 15 bases between them. The CDR3 protein is CASSQDLKTSLEQYF. The CDR3 coding sequence is TGCGCCAGCAGCCAAGATCTCAAAACTAGCCTCGAGCAGTACTTC.

The rearrangement uses TRBV28 and TRBJ2-1; 12 nucleotides agree with TRBD2. CDR1 is MDHEN, CDR2 SYDVKM, per germline. This CDR3 spans 16 amino acids. The J segment lost 5 bases and the V segment lost 3 bases, leaving 5 bases of the junction unmatched. The CDR3 DNA sequence: TGTGCCAGCAGTTTCGAGCTAGCGGGAGGGGACAATGAGCAGTTCTTC. Translating it yields CASSFELAGGDNEQFF.

This clone has just one count. The rearrangement links TRBV10-3 to TRBJ2-1, with TRBD2 matching 13 bases. The CDR3 is 15 amino acids. V shed 6 bases, J shed 7 bases, and the junction held 6 bases outside the gene matches. Germline-derived CDR1 and CDR2 are ENHRY and SYGVKD. The CDR3 reads CAISPGLAGVNEQFF. For the CDR3, the DNA is TGTGCCATCAGCCCTGGACTAGCGGGAGTGAATGAGCAGTTCTTC.

For this clone: The sample has other DNA sequences that encode this CDR3 too. CDR3 coding DNA: TGTGCCAGCAGTTCGGGACAGGGTAACACCGGGGAGCTGTTTTTT. Translation: CASSSGQGNTGELFF. This chain joins TRBV28 and TRBJ2-2, with 9 positions matching TRBD1. The V gene's germline CDR1 is MDHEN and CDR2 SYDVKM. V shed 4 bases, J shed 2 bases, and the junction held 2 bases outside the gene matches. The CDR3 extends over 15 amino acids.

The rearrangement uses TRBV19 and TRBJ1-5; a possible D gene is TRBD1 (5 bases). This CDR3 is 13 amino acids long. CDR1 is LNHDA, CDR2 SQIVND, per germline (reference sequence). Trimming shortened V by 8 bases and J by 6 bases, and 14 bases separated the two germline ends. In nucleotides, the CDR3 is TGTGCCAGTCTGGGGAGGGGTGGTCAGCCCCAGCATTTT. Residues: CASLGRGGQPQHF. The whole variable domain, filled in from reference TRBV19 and TRBJ1-5, reads DGGITQSPKYLFRKEGQNVTLSCEQNLNHDAMYWYRQDPGQGLRLIYYSQIVNDFQKGDIAEGYSVSREKKESFPLTVTSAQKNPTAFYLCASLGRGGQPQHFGDGTRLSIL.

CDR3 region: CSVRQANEKLFF. The CDR3 nucleotides are TGCAGCGTGAGACAGGCAAATGAAAAACTGTTTTTT. This chain joins TRBV29-1 and TRBJ1-4; TRBD1 might be the D (6 bases). V lost 6 bases and J lost 5, with 10 bases in between. CDR1 is SQVTM, CDR2 ANQGSEA, per germline. The CDR3 extends over 12 amino acids.

The V gene is TRBV5-1, the J gene TRBJ1-2; no clear D gene. This CDR3 contains 13 residues. The germline V and J ends were trimmed by 4 bases and 4 bases, with 11 bases remaining between them. Germline loops: CDR1 SGHRS, CDR2 YFSETQ. The CDR3 reads CASSTVVGYGYTF. CDR3 nucleotides: TGCGCCAGCAGCACGGTCGTCGGCTATGGCTACACCTTC.

J is TRBJ2-2 and V is TRBV3-1 (or the pseudogene TRBV3-2); D unclear. This CDR3 region has 15 residues. V lost 5 bases to trimming and J lost 5 bases, with 15 bases between them. Germline V lookup: CDR1 LGHDT, CDR2 YNNKEL (reference sequence). The CDR3 sequence is CASSSRSYYTGELFF. The CDR3 DNA is TGTGCCAGCAGCTCCCGGAGTTATTATACCGGGGAGCTGTTTTTT.

This clone was detected only a few times. The chain is built from TRBV27 and TRBJ2-7, with D unclear. The CDR3 has 15 amino acids. Trimming took off 3 bases at V and 4 bases at J, with 16 bases between the two ends. Germline loops: CDR1 MNHEY, CDR2 SMNVEV (reference sequence). The CDR3 protein is CASSFGSRMTYEQYF. The DNA for the CDR3 is TGTGCCAGCAGTTTCGGGTCAAGAATGACGTACGAGCAGTACTTC.

This clone has just a few counts. This chain joins TRBV5-1 and TRBJ2-1, with 12 bases identical to TRBD2. Germline loops: CDR1 SGHRS, CDR2 YFSETQ. V trimming: 4 bases; J trimming: 7 bases; junction bases outside the gene matches: 12. This CDR3 spans 17 amino acids. The CDR3, as DNA: TGCGCCAGCAGCCCCGGACTAGCGGGAAAGGAAGGGAATGAGCAGTTCTTC. It yields the protein CASSPGLAGKEGNEQFF.

The genes are TRBV5-1 and TRBJ2-2; maybe TRBD2 (5 bases). Germline V CDR1 and CDR2: SGHRS, YFSETQ. The CDR3 runs 15 residues. V was shortened by 5 bases and J by 1 base, with 12 bases between the two germline ends. This chain's CDR3 is CASRLGLGNTGELFF. CDR3 nucleotides: TGCGCCAGCAGACTAGGACTGGGGAACACCGGGGAGCTGTTTTTT. Full variable domain (remainder filled in from reference TRBV5-1 and TRBJ2-2): KAGVTQTPRYLIKTRGQQVTLSCSPISGHRSVSWYQQTPGQGLQFLFEYFSETQRNKGNFPGRFSGRQFSNSRSEMNVSTLELGDSALYLCASRLGLGNTGELFFGEGSRLTVL.

This sequence joins TRBV4-1 and TRBJ2-5; D gene ambiguous. Germline lookup yields CDR1 MGHRA and CDR2 YSYEKL. This CDR3 region has 15 residues. V gave up 0 bases and J gave up 0 bases, with 8 bases separating them. The CDR3 protein is CASSQDARYQETQYF. CDR3 bases: TGCGCCAGCAGCCAAGATGCCAGATACCAAGAGACCCAGTACTTC.

The rearrangement links TRBV28 to TRBJ2-3; 14 nucleotides align to TRBD2. Trimming removed 10 bases from V and 3 bases from J; junction bases left unmatched: 3. The germline V gene has CDR1 MDHEN and CDR2 SYDVKM. The CDR3 consists of 14 residues. The CDR3, as DNA: TGTGCCACGGGGACTAGCGGGAGAACAGATACGCAGTATTTT. Translated, it gives CATGTSGRTDTQYF.

The rearrangement joins TRBV27 to TRBJ1-5; D possibly corresponds to TRBD1 (6 bases). Trimming stripped 6 bases from V and 2 bases from J, with 8 bases between. The germline gives CDR1 MNHEY, CDR2 SMNVEV (reference sequence). CDR3 length: 13 amino acids. CDR3 DNA: TGTGCCAGCAGCAGGGGTGGCAATCAGCCCCAGCATTTT. Protein: CASSRGGNQPQHF.

The chain combines TRBV5-6 with TRBJ2-5; weak D call: TRBD2 (7 bases). Germline assignment: CDR1 SGHDT and CDR2 YYEEEE. The CDR3 sequence is 18 residues long. Trimming left V 0 bases short and J 6 bases short, with 24 bases between. The CDR3 is CASSLEGGASRRVKTQYF. CDR3 sequence (DNA): TGTGCCAGCAGCTTGGAAGGGGGGGCGTCACGGAGGGTTAAGACCCAGTACTTC.